This T cell receptor beta chain is drawn from a study of shared clonotypes between healthy human individuals. Trimming took 1 base from V and 2 from J; bases not matched to a gene: 6. CDR1 is SGDLS and CDR2 is YYNGEE in the germline V gene. The CDR3 length is 15 residues. Generated by immunoSEQ multiplex PCR, the TCRdb table keeps only in-frame clones and is missing some. The top ten hold approximately 1.5% of the sample, which has about 1 million clones, under 80% seen once. This clone was observed once. It was into CD45RA+ naive and CD45RA-negative memory subsets that the CD4+ cells were split. Source material: memory CD4+ T cells sorted from blood. The subset was: CD45RA-negative fraction. The gene calls are TRBV9 and TRBJ2-7, with 7 bases identical to TRBD2. This clonotype originated in a man between 18 and 29 years old in good health. CDR3 DNA: TGTGCCAGCAGCGTAAGTTCTAGCGGCGCCTACGAGCAGTACTTC. Translating it yields CASSVSSSGAYEQYF.